The present T cell receptor (beta chain) was sequenced within a study of cytomegalovirus exposure and HLA in healthy donors (TCRdb year 2017). In the study overall: According to a later analysis, the roughly 120 validation repertoires were produced on the same platform as the approximately 610 repertoires of the first cohort. The study aimed to test whether cataloging public T cell receptors could reveal signatures of past pathogen exposure. In addition to the first cohort of 666 subjects, a separate validation cohort of about 120 different subjects was used. To predict cytomegalovirus infection status, the study combined high-throughput TCR immunosequencing, statistical association of individual TCRs with disease status, and machine learning.

Library preparation used the immunoSEQ multiplex PCR assay. The paper's data handling went like this. A statistical classification framework was built for diagnosing cytomegalovirus status from the catalog of TCR beta chain sequences. As stored in TCRdb, this immuneACCESS dataset retains in-frame rearrangements with V and J assigned. A fraction of the clones does not appear; measured against another copy, unresolved V genes explain less than half of the discrepancy, and the remainder lacks a known reason. Clone size and V and J calls were adopted from that table, with D and trimming inferred from the DNA. The sample table records 70,000 or so clones; roughly 94% of these occur just once. Jointly, the top ten make up approximately 2% of the sample. What the authors observed across the whole study: The study listed approximately 150 TCR beta chains as associated with cytomegalovirus. The classifier was reported to diagnose cytomegalovirus status with high specificity and sensitivity in both the original and validation cohorts. In a later analysis, TCRs clustered in the first cohort were found to also tend to co-occur in the roughly 120 validation repertoires, with around 94% of cluster scores above 0. The authors suggested that the approach could potentially be generalized to other disease states and immunological phenotypes. In vitro tests confirmed that a few of the cytomegalovirus-associated TCR beta chains recognize cytomegalovirus antigens. Most TCR sequences were seen in very few donors, while some public TCRs were found in many individuals. A later analysis lacked HLA typing for the validation cohort, so it scored co-occurrence in that cohort across all 120 or so repertoires.

To note about this clone: The antigen it binds to is not known. Base qualities are not provided; no much larger clone lies one nucleotide away.

The donors belonged to the validation cohort of 120 subjects, which was separate from the approximately 700-subject first cohort. The CDR3 runs 17 residues from the cysteine to the phenylalanine. Here the CDR3 DNA is all that survives: 51 bases in frame from base 1. CDR1 and CDR2 were assigned from the germline V gene as SGHTS and YDEGEE. The germline V and J ends show losses of 7 bases and 0 bases respectively, and no gene match explains 6 bases of the junction. Material: PBMCs. This sequence originates from a woman between 18 and 29 years old in good health and CMV-seropositive. The V and J segments used are TRBV5-8 and TRBJ2-1; 14 central bases correspond to TRBD2. The DNA is as follows: TGTGCCAGCGAGCGAGGGACTAGCGGGAGCTCCTACAATGAGCAGTTCTTC. This encodes CASERGTSGSSYNEQFF.